A single sample is the source of the 12 T cell receptor beta chains below, sequenced in a study of cytomegalovirus exposure and HLA in healthy donors. 60 Vbeta and 13 Jbeta primers were used in PCR. TCRdb's copy holds only in-frame clones and misses some; the assay was immunoSEQ multiplex PCR. Among roughly 170,000 clones, around four fifths were seen once, and the ten largest hold 1.3%. Source material: PBMCs. These receptors all stem from a man younger than 40 in good health and CMV-seronegative.

The chain is built from TRBV11-3 and TRBJ2-3; TRBD1 matches at 8 bases. Per germline, CDR1 SGHNT and CDR2 YENEEA. Trimming took 5 bases from V and 0 from J; bases not matched to a gene: 4. CDR3 length: 15 amino acids. In nucleotides, the CDR3 is TGTGCCAGCAGCCCGGGACAGGACAGCACAGATACGCAGTATTTT. Amino acid sequence: CASSPGQDSTDTQYF. The whole variable domain, filled in from reference TRBV11-3 and TRBJ2-3, reads EAGVVQSPRYKIIEKKQPVAFWCNPISGHNTLYWYLQNLGQGPELLIRYENEEAVDDSQLPKDRFSAERLKGVDSTLKIQPAELGDSAVYLCASSPGQDSTDTQYFGPGTRLTVL.

As to this clone: One end of the junction fails to match germline, which may point to a read error. The V call is TRBV19, the J call TRBJ2-7; a possible D gene is TRBD1 (6 bases). CDR3 size: 16 residues. Germline CDR1 LNHDA, CDR2 SQIVND (reference sequence). For the CDR3, the DNA is TGTGCCAGTAGTATAGATCTCGACAGGTCATCCCCACTCAGGGTCTTC. Its translation: CASSIDLDRSSPLRVF.

This clone came up a few times. The rearrangement joins TRBV27 to TRBJ2-3; the match to TRBD1 covers 8 bases. Germline V CDR1 and CDR2: MNHEY, SMNVEV (reference sequence). The CDR3 contains 14 residues. V gave up 4 bases and J gave up 2 bases; unmatched junction bases: 2. CDR3 DNA sequence: TGTGCCAGCAGTTGGGACAGGACCACAGATACGCAGTATTTT. Amino acid sequence: CASSWDRTTDTQYF.

In this sample, this clone turned up once. Within the sample, other DNA sequences also encode this same CDR3. CDR3 bases: TGTGCCTGGAGTGCACAGAGGGGGATTTCCTATAATTCACCCCTCCACTTT. Its translation: CAWSAQRGISYNSPLHF. The J gene is TRBJ1-6, the V gene TRBV30; possible D gene TRBD1, 6 bases. The CDR3 covers 17 residues. Between the trimmed V and J ends, which lost 1 base and 1 base, there was a span of 14 bases. Germline lookup yields CDR1 GTSNPN and CDR2 SVGIG (reference sequence).

The rearrangement uses TRBV30 and TRBJ2-7; the match to TRBD1 covers 9 bases. J lost 5 bases, V lost 5 bases, and 13 bases had no gene match. Looked up from germline, CDR1 is GTSNPN and CDR2 is SVGIG (reference sequence). This CDR3 spans 15 amino acids. The CDR3 loop reads CAWRPPGQGINEQYF. CDR3 coding DNA: TGTGCCTGGCGCCCACCGGGACAGGGAATCAACGAGCAGTACTTC.

The chain is built from TRBV7-8 and TRBJ2-7, with D possibly TRBD1 on 6 matching bases. The CDR3 sequence is 15 residues long. Trimming took off 5 bases at V and 0 bases at J, with 14 bases between the two ends. Germline lookup yields CDR1 SGHVS and CDR2 FQNEAQ. The CDR3 reads CASSQGLGFSYEQYF. For the CDR3, the DNA is TGTGCCAGCAGCCAGGGGCTGGGGTTCTCCTACGAGCAGTACTTC.

J is TRBJ2-3 and V is TRBV7-9, with 8 bases aligning to TRBD2. J was trimmed by 4 bases and V by 3 bases; bases with no gene match: 6. The CDR3 is 15 amino acids. The germline gives CDR1 SEHNR, CDR2 FQNEAQ (reference sequence). The CDR3 DNA sequence: TGTGCCAGCAGCTTGGGAGGACTAGCCGCAGATACGCAGTATTTT. Its translation is CASSLGGLAADTQYF.

The gene calls are TRBV6-6 and TRBJ1-4; 9 positions match TRBD1. V gave up 4 bases and J gave up 4 bases; unmatched junction bases: 4. The length of the CDR3 is 15 residues. Germline V gives CDR1 MNHNY, CDR2 SVGAGI (reference sequence). The CDR3 DNA sequence: TGTGCCAGCAGTTCGCGGGACAGGGTTAATGAAAAACTGTTTTTT. Residues: CASSSRDRVNEKLFF.

V gene TRBV11-2 combines with J gene TRBJ1-1; 8 bases are a match to TRBD1. Looked up from germline, CDR1 is SGHAT and CDR2 is FQNNGV. The CDR3 sequence is 18 residues long. Trimming took 1 base from V and 1 from J; bases not matched to a gene: 11. DNA for the CDR3: TGTGCCAGCAGCTTAGTCGTCTCAGGGGGCGCAAGGAACACTGAAGCTTTCTTT. Protein: CASSLVVSGGARNTEAFF.

This sequence joins TRBV4-3 and TRBJ1-6, with 9 bases identical to TRBD1. Losses at the gene ends were 3 bases for V and 7 bases for J; bases not matched to a gene: 7. This CDR3 contains 16 residues. Per germline, CDR1 LGHNA and CDR2 YSLEER. The CDR3 protein is CASSQSTGGDNSPLHF. The CDR3 coding sequence is TGCGCCAGCAGCCAGAGTACAGGGGGCGACAATTCACCCCTCCACTTT.

The chain links TRBV29-1 to TRBJ2-1; possibly TRBD1 for D (5 bases). In germline, CDR1 is SQVTM, CDR2 ANQGSEA. V was shortened by 1 base and J by 9 bases, with 16 bases between the two germline ends. This CDR3 is built from 14 residues. CDR3 DNA: TGCAGCGTTGAAGTGTCTAGATCTAGGGGTGAGCAGTTCTTC. Translation gives CSVEVSRSRGEQFF.

J is TRBJ2-3 and V is TRBV7-9; TRBD1 aligns across 7 bases. The trim removed 5 bases at V and 5 bases at J, leaving 13 bases unmatched. Germline values: CDR1 SEHNR, CDR2 FQNEAQ (reference sequence). The CDR3 extends over 16 amino acids. The DNA for the CDR3 is TGTGCCAGCAGCCGAGAGGGGGCCATAGCAAAAGATACGCAGTATTTT. Encoded protein: CASSREGAIAKDTQYF.